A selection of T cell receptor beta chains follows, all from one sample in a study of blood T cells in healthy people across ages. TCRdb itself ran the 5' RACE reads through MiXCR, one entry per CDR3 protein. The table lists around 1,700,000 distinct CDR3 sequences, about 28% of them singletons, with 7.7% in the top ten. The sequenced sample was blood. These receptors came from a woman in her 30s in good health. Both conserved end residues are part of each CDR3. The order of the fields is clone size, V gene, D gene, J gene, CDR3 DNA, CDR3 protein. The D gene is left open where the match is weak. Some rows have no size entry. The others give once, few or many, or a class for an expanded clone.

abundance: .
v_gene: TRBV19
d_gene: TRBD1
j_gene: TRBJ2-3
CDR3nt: TGTGCCAGTAGTACAACCGGGACAGGGGGTTCCGATACGCAGTATTTT
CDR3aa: CASSTTGTGGSDTQYF

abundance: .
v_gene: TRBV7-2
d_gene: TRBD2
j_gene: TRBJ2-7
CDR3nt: TGTGCCAGCAGCTTAGGCCAGGACTGGCGGGAGGACCCCTACGAGCAGTACTTC
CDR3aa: CASSLGQDWREDPYEQYF

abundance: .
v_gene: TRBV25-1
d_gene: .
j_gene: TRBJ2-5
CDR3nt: TGTGCCAGCACTCCGGGTATTGGGGAGACCCAGTACTTC
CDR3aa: CASTPGIGETQYF

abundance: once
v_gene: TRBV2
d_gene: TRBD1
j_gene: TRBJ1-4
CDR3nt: TGTGCCAGCCACTCAGGGGGCGCGTCTGGTAATGAAAAACTGTTTTTT
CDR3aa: CASHSGGASGNEKLFF

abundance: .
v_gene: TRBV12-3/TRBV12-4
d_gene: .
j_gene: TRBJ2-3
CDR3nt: TGTGCCAGCAGCCTAGCGTTGAGCACAGATATGCAGTATTTT
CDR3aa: CASSLALSTDMQYF

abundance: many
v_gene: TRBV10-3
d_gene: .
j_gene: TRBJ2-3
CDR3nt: TGTGCCATCAGAAGCATGTCCGCAGATACGCAGTATTTT
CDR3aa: CAIRSMSADTQYF

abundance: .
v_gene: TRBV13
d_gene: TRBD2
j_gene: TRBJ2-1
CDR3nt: TGTGCCAGCAGCTTCAGTACTAGCGGGGGCTCTGAGCAGTTCTTC
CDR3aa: CASSFSTSGGSEQFF

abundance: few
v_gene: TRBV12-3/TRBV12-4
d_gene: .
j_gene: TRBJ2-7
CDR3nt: TGTGCCAGCAGTTTACGGGCTTCCTACGAGCAGTACTTC
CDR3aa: CASSLRASYEQYF

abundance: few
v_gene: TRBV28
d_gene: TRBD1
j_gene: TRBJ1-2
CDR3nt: TGTGCCAGCGGAATACAGGGGGTCCTTGGCTACACCTTC
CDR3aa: CASGIQGVLGYTF

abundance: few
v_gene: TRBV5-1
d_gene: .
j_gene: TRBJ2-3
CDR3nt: TGCGCCAGCAGCCCGGGACACTTCACAGATACGCAGTATTTT
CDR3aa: CASSPGHFTDTQYF

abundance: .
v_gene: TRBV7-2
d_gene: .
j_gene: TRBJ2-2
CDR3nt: TGTGCCAGCAGCCAAAGATGGGCTGCGAACACCGGGGAGCTGTTTTTT
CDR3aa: CASSQRWAANTGELFF

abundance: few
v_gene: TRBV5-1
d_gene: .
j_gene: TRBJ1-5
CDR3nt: TGCGCCAGCAGCCCCGTTGGCAGTAGCAATCAGCCCCAGCATTTT
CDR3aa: CASSPVGSSNQPQHF

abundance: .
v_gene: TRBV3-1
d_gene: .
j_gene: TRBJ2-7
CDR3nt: TGTGCCAGCAGCCCCCCGTTCCAGTCCTACTACGAGCAGTACTTC
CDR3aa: CASSPPFQSYYEQYF

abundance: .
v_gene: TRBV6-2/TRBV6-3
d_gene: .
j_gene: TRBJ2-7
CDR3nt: TGTGCCAGCAGTTACCCGGAGGGTAACCACGAGCAGTACTTC
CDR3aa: CASSYPEGNHEQYF

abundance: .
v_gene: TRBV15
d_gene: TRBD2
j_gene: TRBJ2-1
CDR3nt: TGTGCCACCAGCAGAGATGCCGGGAGGGGATACAATGAGCAGTTCTTC
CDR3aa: CATSRDAGRGYNEQFF

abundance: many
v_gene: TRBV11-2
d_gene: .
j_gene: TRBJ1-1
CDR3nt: TGTGCCAGCAGTCTACAGGGTACTGAAGCTTTCTTT
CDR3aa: CASSLQGTEAFF

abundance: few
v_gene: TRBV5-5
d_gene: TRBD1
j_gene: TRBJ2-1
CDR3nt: TGCGCCAGCAGCCTGGGACAGGGCGACGTCTATGAGCAGTTCTTC
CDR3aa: CASSLGQGDVYEQFF

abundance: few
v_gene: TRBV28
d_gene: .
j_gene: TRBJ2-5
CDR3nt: TGTGCCAGCAGTTTGGTTACCCAGGCGACCCAGTACTTC
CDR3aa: CASSLVTQATQYF

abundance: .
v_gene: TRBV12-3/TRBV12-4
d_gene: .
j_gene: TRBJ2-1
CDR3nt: TGTGCCAGCAGAGGGCGCCGTAACAATGAGCAGTTCTTC
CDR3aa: CASRGRRNNEQFF

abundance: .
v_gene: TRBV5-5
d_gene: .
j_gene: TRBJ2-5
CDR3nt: TGTGTCAGCAGCGGCATAGGAGGGGGCCGAGAGACCCAGTACTTC
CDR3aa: CVSSGIGGGRETQYF

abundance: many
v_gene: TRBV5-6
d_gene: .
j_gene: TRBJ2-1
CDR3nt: TGTGCCAGCAGCTTAACAGACTCCTACAATGAGCAGTTCTTC
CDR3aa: CASSLTDSYNEQFF

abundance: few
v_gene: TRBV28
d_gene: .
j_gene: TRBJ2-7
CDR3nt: TGTGCCAGCAGTATCGGGGGGCGCGCTCTCTACGAGCAGTACTTC
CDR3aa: CASSIGGRALYEQYF

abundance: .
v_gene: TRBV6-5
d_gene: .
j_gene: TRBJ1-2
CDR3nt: TGTGCCAGCAGTTACTCGATGCAGGACAAGTCATATGGCTACACCTTC
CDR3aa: CASSYSMQDKSYGYTF